This T cell receptor (beta chain) was sequenced in a study of OX40 agonist ivuxolimab in advanced cancers. The table came from immunoSEQ multiplex PCR; TCRdb's copy has only in-frame clones and leaves some out. The table includes about 61,000 clones, less than 85% detected once. This clone was observed a handful of times. Antigen specificity is unknown. Broader study findings: Some nonresponders also had low normalized T-cell clonal expansion. CD4+ and CD8+ T cells in blood underwent clonal expansion by week 6 at 0.1 to 3.0 mg/kg. Not determined was the antigen specificity of the expanded peripheral T cells.

The clonotype originates from an adult with an advanced solid tumor such as melanoma, head and neck, liver or kidney cancer. The material was CD4+ or CD8+ T cells sorted from blood, obtained in a trial of the OX40 agonist ivuxolimab.

CDR3 region: CASSLYGSGELFF. The CDR3 coding sequence is TGTGCCAGCAGCTTATATGGGTCCGGGGAGCTGTTTTTT. The chain is built from TRBV11-3 and TRBJ2-2; no definite D call. V was trimmed by 2 bases and J by 6 bases, leaving 7 bases between them. The CDR3 is made up of 13 amino acids. The V gene's germline CDR1 is SGHNT and CDR2 YENEEA.